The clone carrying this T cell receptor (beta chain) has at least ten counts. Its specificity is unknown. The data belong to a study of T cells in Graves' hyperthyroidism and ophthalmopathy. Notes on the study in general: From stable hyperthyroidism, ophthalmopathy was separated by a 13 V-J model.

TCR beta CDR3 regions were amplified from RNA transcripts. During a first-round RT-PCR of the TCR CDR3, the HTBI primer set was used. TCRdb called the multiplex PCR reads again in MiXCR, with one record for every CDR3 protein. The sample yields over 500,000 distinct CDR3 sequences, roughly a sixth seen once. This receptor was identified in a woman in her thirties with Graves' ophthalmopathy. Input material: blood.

CDR3 amino acids: CASRAYGTGVATNEKLFF. CDR3 DNA sequence: TGTGCCAGCAGGGCGTACGGGACAGGTGTTGCAACTAATGAAAAACTGTTTTTT. This chain links TRBV6-1 with TRBJ1-4, with 8 positions matching TRBD1. The V gene's germline CDR1 is MNHNS and CDR2 SASEGT. The CDR3 is 18 residues long. V shed 6 bases and J 0 bases; nucleotides not matched to a gene: 12.